The clone carrying this T cell receptor (beta chain) has a handful of counts. Antigen: not known. This record comes from a study of T-cell memory formation after mild COVID-19. Germline trimming cut 5 bases from V and 1 base from J; bases unmatched to any gene: 6. Germline assignment: CDR1 DFQATT and CDR2 SNEGSKA (reference sequence). CDR3 size: 14 residues. TCRdb reanalysed the 5' RACE reads using MiXCR and keeps one entry per CDR3 protein. The sample comprises around 210,000 distinct CDR3 sequences, around 9.5% of which are singletons, and 3.5% rests with the top ten. Study results and limitations: Mainly in CM and EM were contracting CD4+ clones; CD8+ were in EMRA.

The V gene is TRBV20-1, the J gene TRBJ1-1, with TRBD1 matching 8 bases. Material: PBMCs or a T cell subset sorted from them (not recorded which). The sequence was collected from a man aged 18 to 30 who had mild COVID-19 (a few samples of this study predate the infection). Cell type and time point are not known. CDR3 sequence (DNA): TGCAGTGCTTCCCGGGACAGGAGGAACACTGAAGCTTTCTTT. Protein: CSASRDRRNTEAFF.